Following are 4 T cell receptor beta chains from one sample sequenced in a study of human T cells and chemical hapten exposure. TCRdb ran MiXCR on the RACE reads and lists one entry per CDR3 protein. Of roughly 50,000 distinct CDR3 sequences in the sample, 11% are singletons; the top ten hold 1.8%. The time point is: patch test 1, 2 weeks after DPC sensitization. Treatment specified: therapeutic diphenylcyclopropenone sensitization with weekly scalp DPC. Before extraction, the whole blood was not fractionated, and total RNA was taken from it. This sample comprised whole blood, obtained in connection with sensitization to the hapten diphenylcyclopropenone (DPC). All receptors derive from a woman between 40 and 55 years old with alopecia areata. Some clones in this sample may be carry-over from other donors' samples.

This clonotype was picked up a small number of times. The chain links TRBV4-1 to TRBJ1-4, with 7 bases identical to TRBD1. The CDR3 loop spans 16 amino acids. Germline values: CDR1 MGHRA, CDR2 YSYEKL. V lost 4 bases, J lost 5 bases, and 10 bases stayed unmatched. The CDR3 protein is CASSRSPGQQNEKLFF. In nucleotides, the CDR3 is TGCGCCAGCAGCCGTAGCCCGGGACAGCAGAATGAAAAACTGTTTTTT.

In this sample, this clonotype turned up a few times. The J gene is TRBJ2-3, the V gene TRBV20-1; D is perhaps TRBD2 (5 bases). Trimming took off 5 bases at V and 8 bases at J, with 11 bases between the two ends. CDR3 length: 11 residues. CDR1 and CDR2 from the germline V gene are DFQATT and SNEGSKA (reference sequence). The CDR3 protein is CSAPTSGTQYF. The CDR3 DNA sequence: TGCAGTGCTCCCACTAGTGGTACGCAGTATTTT.

This clonotype was observed many times. This chain connects TRBV28 to TRBJ1-1, with a weak D call TRBD1 (5 bases). Per the germline V gene, CDR1 is MDHEN and CDR2 is SYDVKM. The CDR3 is made up of 13 amino acids. Trimming took off 7 bases at V and 3 bases at J, with 12 bases between the two ends. The CDR3 region has the DNA TGTGCCAGCACCAACCTAGGGGACACTGAAGCTTTCTTT. It specifies CASTNLGDTEAFF.

This clonotype was picked up a small number of times. The chain links TRBV18 to TRBJ1-3; no clear D gene. The CDR3 spans 14 residues. Trimming left V 3 bases short and J 0 bases short, with 6 bases between. In germline, CDR1 is KGHSH, CDR2 LQKENI. In DNA, the CDR3 is TGTGCCAGCTCACCGGACCGCTCTGGAAACACCATATATTTT. This encodes CASSPDRSGNTIYF.